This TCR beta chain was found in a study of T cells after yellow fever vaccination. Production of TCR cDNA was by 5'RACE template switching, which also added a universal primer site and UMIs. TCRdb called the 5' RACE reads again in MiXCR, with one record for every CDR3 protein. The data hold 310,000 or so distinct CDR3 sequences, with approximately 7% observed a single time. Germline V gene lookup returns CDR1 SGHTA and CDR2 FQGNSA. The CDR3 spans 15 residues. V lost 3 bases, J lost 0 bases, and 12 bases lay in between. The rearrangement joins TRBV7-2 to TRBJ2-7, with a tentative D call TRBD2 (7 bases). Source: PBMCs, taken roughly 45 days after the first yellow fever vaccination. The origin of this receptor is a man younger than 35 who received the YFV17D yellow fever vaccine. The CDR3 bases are TGTGCCAGCAGCTTGGGGGGGGCCTTCTCCTACGAGCAGTACTTC. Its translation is CASSLGGAFSYEQYF. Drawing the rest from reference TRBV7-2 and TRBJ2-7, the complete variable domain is GAGVSQSPSNKVTEKGKDVELRCDPISGHTALYWYRQSLGQGLEFLIYFQGNSAPDKSGLPSDRFSAERTGGSVSTLTIQRTQQEDSAVYLCASSLGGAFSYEQYFGPGTRLTVT.